These 15 T cell receptor beta chains share one sample of origin, sequenced in a study of blood T cells in healthy people across ages. It was with a sample-barcoded 5' primer and a J-beta primer mix that a second PCR of roughly 7 to 12 cycles was run. From the 5' RACE reads, TCRdb called clonotypes with MiXCR, one entry per CDR3 protein. The sample carries 800,000 or so distinct CDR3 sequences, more than 35% recorded once. Sequences were obtained from blood. Receptors originate from a man older than 75 in good health.

This clonotype occurred many times. The V and J genes are TRBV7-2 and TRBJ2-7; D is possibly TRBD1 or TRBD2 (6 bases each). Germline-derived CDR1 and CDR2 are SGHTA and FQGNSA. CDR3 length equals 14 residues. Deletions cut 0 bases from V and 5 bases from J, with 11 bases between. The CDR3, as DNA: TGTGCCAGCAGCTTAGCTGGGGGGCGGAACGAGCAGTACTTC. Translated: CASSLAGGRNEQYF.

A few counts support this clonotype. V gene TRBV7-2 combines with J gene TRBJ2-1; D is possibly TRBD2 (6 bases). V lost 6 bases and J lost 4, with 10 bases in between. Germline lookup yields CDR1 SGHTA and CDR2 FQGNSA. CDR3 length: 13 residues. The CDR3 sequence: CASRDYVYNEQFF. In DNA, the CDR3 is TGTGCCAGCAGGGACTACGTGTACAATGAGCAGTTCTTC.

The rearrangement uses TRBV7-2 and TRBJ2-7; the D is unclear. V was shortened by 4 bases and J by 0 bases, with 7 bases between the two germline ends. Germline CDR1 and CDR2: SGHTA and FQGNSA. The CDR3 runs to 13 residues. The CDR3 region has the DNA TGTGCCAGCAGCTCACGAAGCTCCTACGAGCAGTACTTC. This encodes CASSSRSSYEQYF.

V is TRBV11-3 and J is TRBJ2-1, with TRBD1 matching over 9 bases. The CDR3 has 12 amino acids. Trimming at V came to 5 bases and at J to 15 bases, leaving 8 bases not matched to a gene. Germline V CDR1 and CDR2: SGHNT, YENEEA. Here the CDR3 reads CASSLNRGLPFF. The DNA of the CDR3 is TGTGCCAGCAGCCTTAACAGGGGGCTGCCGTTCTTC.

This clonotype came up a few times. A read error may explain this, as a much larger clone is one base away. The genes are TRBV5-1 and TRBJ2-7; D may be TRBD1 or TRBD2 (6 bases each). The CDR3 extends over 15 amino acids. The V and J ends lost 6 bases and 7 bases respectively, with 23 bases between them. Germline CDR1 and CDR2: SGHRS and YFSETQ. CDR3 in amino acids: CASTSTVGGQNEQYF. The DNA for the CDR3 is TGCGCCAGCACGTCTACAGTTGGGGGGCAGAATGAGCAGTACTTC. Full variable domain (rest looked up from reference TRBV5-1 and TRBJ2-7): KAGVTQTPRYLIKTRGQQVTLSCSPISGHRSVSWYQQTPGQGLQFLFEYFSETQRNKGNFPGRFSGRQFSNSRSEMNVSTLELGDSALYLCASTSTVGGQNEQYFGPGTRLTVT.

The chain employs TRBV4-2 and TRBJ2-2, with D tentatively TRBD2 (6 bases). Germline V gene data show CDR1 as LGHNA and CDR2 as YNFKEQ. The CDR3 length is 14 residues. V lost 2 bases and J lost 7, with 11 bases in between. The CDR3 DNA reads as TGTGCCAGCAGCCAAAATATCGGGGGCGGGGAGCTGTTTTTT. This translates into CASSQNIGGGELFF.

This clonotype was picked up many times. The CDR3 loop is CSVPEAERSYNEQFF. CDR3 DNA: TGCAGCGTTCCGGAGGCGGAACGGTCCTACAATGAGCAGTTCTTC. The chain has TRBV29-1 and TRBJ2-1; maybe TRBD2 (5 bases). CDR3 size: 15 residues. Germline CDR1 is SQVTM and CDR2 is ANQGSEA. Trimming pared 5 bases from V and 1 base from J, leaving 15 bases between.

This clonotype was detected ten times or more. CDR3 nucleotides: TGCAGTGCACGAGGGAGCGGGGCCAACGTCCTGACTTTC. The encoded protein is CSARGSGANVLTF. The chain links TRBV20-1 to TRBJ2-6, with TRBD2 as a possible D gene (5 bases). Germline V lookup: CDR1 DFQATT, CDR2 SNEGSKA (reference sequence). The CDR3 covers 13 residues. V was pared by 6 bases and J by 4 bases, with 10 bases between.

This clonotype was observed a handful of times. One end of the junction varies from germline; a read error may be responsible. This chain uses TRBV4-2 with TRBJ2-1; TRBD2 aligns across 7 bases. CDR3 length equals 16 residues. In germline, CDR1 is LGHNA, CDR2 YNFKEQ. CDR3 nucleotide sequence: TGTGCCAGCAGCCTCGCCACGGGAGGCTCCCACAATGAGCAGTTCTTC. It codes for CASSLATGGSHNEQFF.

CDR3 sequence reads: CASSSGQGSWEKLFF. The CDR3 region has the DNA TGTGCCAGCAGCTCGGGACAGGGATCTTGGGAAAAACTGTTTTTT. The chain employs TRBV7-2 and TRBJ1-4; 9 positions agree with TRBD1. The CDR3 length is 15 residues. V was pared by 4 bases and J by 8 bases, with 8 bases of the junction left unmatched. Germline CDR1 SGHTA, CDR2 FQGNSA.

The chain couples TRBV2 to TRBJ2-3, with TRBD2 identical over 9 bases. The V and J ends lost 4 bases and 6 bases, in that order; junction bases with no gene match: 5. This CDR3 contains 14 residues. Germline loops: CDR1 SNHLY, CDR2 FYNNEI. The CDR3 sequence is CASSAGGGGDTQYF. In nucleotides, the CDR3 is TGTGCCAGCAGTGCCGGCGGGGGGGGGGATACGCAGTATTTT.

This clonotype was seen a handful of times. The chain combines TRBV20-1 with TRBJ2-5, with D maybe TRBD2 (7 bases). Germline CDR1 reads DFQATT; CDR2 reads SNEGSKA (reference sequence). The CDR3 length is 15 residues. Trimming cost V 4 bases and J 5 bases, with 20 bases left between them. The CDR3 DNA follows: TGCAGTGCTATTAGGGGGGGAGCGCCAGCGGAGACCCAGTACTTC. It codes for CSAIRGGAPAETQYF.

Of note for this clonotype: A much larger clonotype is one base distant, so this may be a read error. The V and J genes are TRBV7-9 and TRBJ2-3; D uncertain. V was clipped by 1 base and J by 2 bases, with 13 bases between them. The CDR3 totals 16 residues. CDR1 and CDR2 from the germline V gene are SEHNR and FQNEAQ (reference sequence). CDR3 DNA sequence: TGTGCCAGCAGCTTAGGTCGTGACGACTCCACAGATACGCAGTATTTT. Translated: CASSLGRDDSTDTQYF.

The CDR3 spells CASSAPGRSSYNEQFF. The CDR3 coding sequence is TGTGCCAGCAGCGCCCCCGGGAGGAGCTCCTACAATGAGCAGTTCTTC. The chain joins TRBV9 to TRBJ2-1; 7 nucleotides match TRBD2. V lost 3 bases and J lost 0; bases outside the gene matches: 6. Germline lookup yields CDR1 SGDLS and CDR2 YYNGEE. This CDR3 has 16 amino acids. The full variable domain, with the rest looked up from reference TRBV9 and TRBJ2-1, is DSGVTQTPKHLITATGQRVTLRCSPRSGDLSVYWYQQSLDQGLQFLIQYYNGEERAKGNILERFSAQQFPDLHSELNLSSLELGDSALYFCASSAPGRSSYNEQFFGPGTRLTVL.

This clonotype was detected a few times. This chain connects TRBV7-2 to TRBJ2-7, with D tentatively TRBD2 (6 bases). The ends were cut back, 4 bases at V and 5 bases at J, with 24 bases in the middle. The CDR3 loop spans 17 amino acids. CDR1 is SGHTA, CDR2 FQGNSA, per germline. This chain's CDR3 is CASSSDVLRAGIDEQYF. The CDR3 DNA sequence: TGTGCCAGCAGCTCCGACGTGTTGAGGGCGGGGATCGACGAGCAGTACTTC.